The TCR beta chain described here comes from a study of T cell responses to AZD1222 COVID-19 vaccine (dated by TCRdb to about 2021). With respect to the entire study: AZD1222 recipients whose second dose came at about 4 weeks and those whose second dose came at about 12 weeks were combined into one group, since spike-specific TCR depth and breadth did not differ between the two schedules. TCR sequencing was performed for fewer than 250 trial participants, of whom about 200 were given two doses of AZD1222 and roughly 25 were given two doses of MenACWY control vaccine. Trial participants were enrolled by age into subgroups of 18-55, 56-69 and 70-plus years, and about 150, 27 and 61 TCR-sequenced participants, respectively, were included in these subgroups.

The CDR3 contains 14 residues, cysteine and phenylalanine counted. The kept DNA is CDR3 alone, 42 bases in frame from the first base. Sequences SGHTA (CDR1) and FQGNSA (CDR2) are obtained from the germline V gene. The junction shows trimming of 2 bases on V and 6 bases on J, plus 11 bases between the germline ends. The CDR3 regions of human TCRbeta chains were analyzed by immunosequencing. The source study handled its data this way. Repertoire TCRs were checked for matches against a reference library of SARS-CoV-2-specific TCRs that had been generated using the MIRA antigen-specificity platform. Breadth was defined as the fraction of unique TCRs that were SARS-CoV-2-associated, and depth was defined as the fraction of total T cells that were SARS-CoV-2-associated. Using the MIRA data, each spike-specific TCR was mapped to the spike region that the TCR reacts to and placed in a CD4 or CD8 class. Log10-transformed breadth and depth values were compared by one-way ANOVA with Sidak's multiple comparisons tests. Sourced from immuneACCESS, this table was stored by TCRdb with only in-frame sequences that have V and J called. A share of the clones is absent; for the studies checked, an unresolved V gene accounts for under half, and the remainder has no known explanation. D and trimming come from the DNA, and the V and J calls and clone size come from that table. Within this sample are about 120,000 clones, with about 91% of them counted one time only. In total, the top ten clones hold about a tenth of the sample.

The study at large found these results: The vaccine-associated CD4 TCRs covered the entire spike protein, and the dominant responses fell in regions 160-218 and 743-854. Nearly half of unique spike-specific TCRs reportedly recognized epitopes outside regions mutated in the B.1.351 and B.1.1.7 variants. Most participants were white British and females outnumbered males, and the authors suggested that clonal diversity may have been underestimated. No day 14 peak-response samples were available, so repertoires were characterized only after the peak T cell response. Conclusions about previously exposed vaccinees are limited because only five to seven AZD1222 recipients were SARS-CoV-2 seropositive at baseline. Spike-specific TCR breadth and depth rose significantly after two AZD1222 doses compared with day 0 and with MenACWY recipients. The 56-69-year group was small, and its depth increase did not reach significance, likely because of low power.

In light of the paper, this sample's time point label describes: baseline before first vaccination. Vaccinee samples were obtained from the UK trials COV001 and COV002, which included a single-blind randomized controlled phase 2/3 trial of AZD1222 (ChAdOx1 nCoV-19) in healthy adults. For TCRbeta chain sequencing, PBMC samples from trial participants were taken at day 0 and at day 28 after the second dose. As to this clone: The antigen it recognizes is unknown. No much larger clonotype is one base removed from it; base qualities were not supplied.

This specimen consisted of peripheral blood, obtained on day 0 of AZD1222 vaccination. The TCR comes from an adult in good health. The chain couples TRBV7-2 to TRBJ1-5; the D gene is not confidently resolved. Here is the DNA: TGTGCCAGCAGCTTAAACGTCGGGGTTCAGCCCCAGCATTTT. It encodes CASSLNVGVQPQHF.